This TCR beta chain emerged from a study of control samples from healthy donors and cancer patients. The CDR3 sequence is 13 residues long. CDR1 and CDR2 (germline): MNHEY, SVGAGI. Losses at the gene ends were 6 bases for V and 3 bases for J; bases not matched to a gene: 2. The method was immunoSEQ multiplex PCR; TCRdb's version includes in-frame clones alone and lacks a portion of them. The table includes tens of thousands of clones, 75% to 90% detected once. Sample: blood. This sequence originates from a middle-aged man in good health. V is TRBV6-5 and J is TRBJ1-2, with 9 bases that match TRBD1. The CDR3 spells CASSWDRDYGYTF. The CDR3 coding sequence is TGTGCCAGCAGCTGGGACAGGGACTATGGCTACACCTTC.